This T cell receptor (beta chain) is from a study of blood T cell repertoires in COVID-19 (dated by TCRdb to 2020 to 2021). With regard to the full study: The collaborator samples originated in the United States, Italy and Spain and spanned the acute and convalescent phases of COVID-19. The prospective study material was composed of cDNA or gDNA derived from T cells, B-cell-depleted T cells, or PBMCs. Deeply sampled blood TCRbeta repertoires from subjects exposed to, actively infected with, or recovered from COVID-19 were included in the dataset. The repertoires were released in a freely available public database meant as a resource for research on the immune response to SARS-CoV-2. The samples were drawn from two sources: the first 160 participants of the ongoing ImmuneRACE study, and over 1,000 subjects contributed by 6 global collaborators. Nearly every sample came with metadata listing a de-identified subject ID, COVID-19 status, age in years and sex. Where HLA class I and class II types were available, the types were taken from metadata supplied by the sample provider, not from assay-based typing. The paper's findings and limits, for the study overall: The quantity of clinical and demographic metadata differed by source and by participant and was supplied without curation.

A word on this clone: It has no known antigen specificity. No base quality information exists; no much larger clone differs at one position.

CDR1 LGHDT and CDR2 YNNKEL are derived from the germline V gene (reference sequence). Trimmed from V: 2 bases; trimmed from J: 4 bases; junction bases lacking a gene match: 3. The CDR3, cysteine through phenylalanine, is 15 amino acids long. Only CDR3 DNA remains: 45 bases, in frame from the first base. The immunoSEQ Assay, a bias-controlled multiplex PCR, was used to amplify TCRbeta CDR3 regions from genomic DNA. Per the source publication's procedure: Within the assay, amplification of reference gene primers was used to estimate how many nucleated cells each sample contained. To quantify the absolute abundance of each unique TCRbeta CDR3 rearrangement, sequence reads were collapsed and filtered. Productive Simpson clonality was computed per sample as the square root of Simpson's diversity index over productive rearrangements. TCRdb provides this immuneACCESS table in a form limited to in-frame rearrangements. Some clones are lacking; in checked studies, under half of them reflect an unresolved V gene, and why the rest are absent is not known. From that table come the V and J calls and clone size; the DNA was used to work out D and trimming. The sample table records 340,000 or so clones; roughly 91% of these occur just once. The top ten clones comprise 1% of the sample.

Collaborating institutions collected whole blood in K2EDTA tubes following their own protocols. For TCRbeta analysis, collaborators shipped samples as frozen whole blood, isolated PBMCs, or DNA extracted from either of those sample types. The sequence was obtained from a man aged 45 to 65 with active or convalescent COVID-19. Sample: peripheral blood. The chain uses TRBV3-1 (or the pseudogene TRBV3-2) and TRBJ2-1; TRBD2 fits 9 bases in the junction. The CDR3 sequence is CASSQSSGIYNEQFF. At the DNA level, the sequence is TGTGCCAGCAGCCAATCTAGCGGGATTTACAATGAGCAGTTCTTC.